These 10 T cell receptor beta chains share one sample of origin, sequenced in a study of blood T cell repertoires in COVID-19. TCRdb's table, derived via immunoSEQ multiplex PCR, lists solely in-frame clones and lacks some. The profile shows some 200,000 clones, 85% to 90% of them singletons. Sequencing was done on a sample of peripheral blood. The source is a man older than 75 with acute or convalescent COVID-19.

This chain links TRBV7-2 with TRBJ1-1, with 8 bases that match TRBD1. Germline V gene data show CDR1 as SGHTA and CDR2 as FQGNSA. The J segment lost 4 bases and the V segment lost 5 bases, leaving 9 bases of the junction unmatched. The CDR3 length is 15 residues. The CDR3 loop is CASSRASTGATEAFF. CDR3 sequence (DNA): TGTGCCAGCAGCCGGGCCTCGACAGGGGCCACTGAAGCTTTCTTT.

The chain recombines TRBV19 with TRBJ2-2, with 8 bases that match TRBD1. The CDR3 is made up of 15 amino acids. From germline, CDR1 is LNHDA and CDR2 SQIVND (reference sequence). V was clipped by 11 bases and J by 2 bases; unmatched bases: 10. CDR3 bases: TGTGCCTCTAAACGGACAGGGACAAACACCGGGGAGCTGTTTTTT. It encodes CASKRTGTNTGELFF.

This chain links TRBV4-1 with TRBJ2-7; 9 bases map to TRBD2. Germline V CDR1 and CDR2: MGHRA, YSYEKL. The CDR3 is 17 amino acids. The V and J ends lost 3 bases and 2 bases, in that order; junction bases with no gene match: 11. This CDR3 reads CASSQGPSAGGPYEQYF. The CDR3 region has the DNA TGCGCCAGCAGCCAGGGCCCCTCGGCGGGAGGGCCCTACGAGCAGTACTTC.

The CDR3: CATSATSGSNEQFF. In DNA, the CDR3 is TGTGCCACCAGTGCGACGAGCGGGAGCAATGAGCAGTTCTTC. The V call is TRBV24-1, the J call TRBJ2-1, with 8 bases that match TRBD2. Trimming removed 5 bases from V and 6 bases from J; junction bases left unmatched: 5. In germline, CDR1 is KGHDR, CDR2 SFDVKD. The CDR3 length is 14 residues.

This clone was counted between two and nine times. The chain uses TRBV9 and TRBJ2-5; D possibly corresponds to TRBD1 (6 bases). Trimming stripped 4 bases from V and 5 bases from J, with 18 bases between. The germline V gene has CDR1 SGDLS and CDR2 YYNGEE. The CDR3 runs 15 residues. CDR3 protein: CASSPAGQGHETQYF. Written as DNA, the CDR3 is TGTGCCAGCAGCCCCGCCGGCCAGGGGCACGAGACCCAGTACTTC.

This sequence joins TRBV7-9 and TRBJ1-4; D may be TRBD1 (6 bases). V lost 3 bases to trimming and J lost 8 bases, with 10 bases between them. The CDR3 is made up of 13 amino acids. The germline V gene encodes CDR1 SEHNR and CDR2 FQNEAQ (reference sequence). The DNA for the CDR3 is TGTGCCAGCAGCTTGGACAGCCGGGAAAAACTGTTTTTT. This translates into CASSLDSREKLFF.

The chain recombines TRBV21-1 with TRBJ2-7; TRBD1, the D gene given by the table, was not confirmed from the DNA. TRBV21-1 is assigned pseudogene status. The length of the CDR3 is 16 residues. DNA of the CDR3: TGTGCCAGCAGCAATACAAGGACAGGGGAGCGGTTCGAGCAGTACGTC. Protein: CASSNTRTGERFEQYV.

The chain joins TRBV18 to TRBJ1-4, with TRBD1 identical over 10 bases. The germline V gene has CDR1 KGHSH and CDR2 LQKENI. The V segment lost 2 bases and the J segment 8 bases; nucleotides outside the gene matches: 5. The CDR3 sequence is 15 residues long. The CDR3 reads CASSPGDRGGEKLFF. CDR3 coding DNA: TGTGCCAGCTCACCAGGGGACAGGGGAGGCGAAAAACTGTTTTTT. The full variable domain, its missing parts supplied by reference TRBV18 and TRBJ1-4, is NAGVMQNPRHLVRRRGQEARLRCSPMKGHSHVYWYRQLPEEGLKFMVYLQKENIIDESGMPKERFSAEFPKEGPSILRIQQVVRGDSAAYFCASSPGDRGGEKLFFGSGTQLSVL.

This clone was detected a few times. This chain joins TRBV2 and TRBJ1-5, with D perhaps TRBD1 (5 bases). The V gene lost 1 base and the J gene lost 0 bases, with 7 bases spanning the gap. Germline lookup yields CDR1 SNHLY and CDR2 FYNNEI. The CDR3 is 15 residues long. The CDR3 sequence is CASSEGQYSNQPQHF. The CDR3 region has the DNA TGTGCCAGCAGTGAAGGACAGTATAGCAATCAGCCCCAGCATTTT.

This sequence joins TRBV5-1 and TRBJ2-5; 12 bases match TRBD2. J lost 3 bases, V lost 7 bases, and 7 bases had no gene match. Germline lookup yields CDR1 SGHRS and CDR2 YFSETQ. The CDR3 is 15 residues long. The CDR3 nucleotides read TGCGCCAGCCGGACTAGCGGGATGGGAGAAGAGACCCAGTACTTC. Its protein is CASRTSGMGEETQYF.